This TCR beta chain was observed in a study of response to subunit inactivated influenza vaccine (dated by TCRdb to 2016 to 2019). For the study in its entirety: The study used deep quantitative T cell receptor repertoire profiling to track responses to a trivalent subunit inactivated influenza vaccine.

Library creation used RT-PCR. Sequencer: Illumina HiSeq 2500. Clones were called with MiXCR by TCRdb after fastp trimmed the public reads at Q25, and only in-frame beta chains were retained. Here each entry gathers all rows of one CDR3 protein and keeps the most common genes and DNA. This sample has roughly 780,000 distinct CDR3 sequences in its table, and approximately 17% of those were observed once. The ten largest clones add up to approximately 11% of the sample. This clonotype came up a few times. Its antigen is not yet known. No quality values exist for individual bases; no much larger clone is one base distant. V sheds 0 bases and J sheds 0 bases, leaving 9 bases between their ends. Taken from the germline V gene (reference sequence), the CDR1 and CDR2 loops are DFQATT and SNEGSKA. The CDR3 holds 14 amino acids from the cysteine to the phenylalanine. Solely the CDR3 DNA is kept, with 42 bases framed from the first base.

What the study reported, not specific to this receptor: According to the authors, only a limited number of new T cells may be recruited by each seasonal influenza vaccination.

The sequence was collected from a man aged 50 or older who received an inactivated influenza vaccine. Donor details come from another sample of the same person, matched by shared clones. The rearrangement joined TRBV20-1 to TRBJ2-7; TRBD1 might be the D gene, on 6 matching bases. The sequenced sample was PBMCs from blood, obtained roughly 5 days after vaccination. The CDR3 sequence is CSARDVGGSYEQYF. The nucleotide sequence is TGCAGTGCTAGAGATGTAGGGGGCTCCTACGAGCAGTACTTC.